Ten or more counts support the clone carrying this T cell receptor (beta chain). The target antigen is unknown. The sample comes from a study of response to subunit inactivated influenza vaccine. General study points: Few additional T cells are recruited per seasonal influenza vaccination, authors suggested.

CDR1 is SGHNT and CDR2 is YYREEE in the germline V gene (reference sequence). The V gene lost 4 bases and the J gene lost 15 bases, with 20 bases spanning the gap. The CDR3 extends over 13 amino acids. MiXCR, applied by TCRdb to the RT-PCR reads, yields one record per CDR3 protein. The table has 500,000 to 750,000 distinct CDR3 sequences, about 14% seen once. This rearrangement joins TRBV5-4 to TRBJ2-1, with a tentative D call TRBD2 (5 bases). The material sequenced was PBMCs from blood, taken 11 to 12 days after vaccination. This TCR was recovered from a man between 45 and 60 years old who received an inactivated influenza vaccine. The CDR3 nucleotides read TGTGCCAGCAGCCCCCGTTTTCTCGGGGAGTTGTTCTTC. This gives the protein CASSPRFLGELFF.